Many counts were recorded for the clone carrying this T cell receptor beta chain. This specimen belongs to a study of T cells in Graves' hyperthyroidism and ophthalmopathy. Template material for amplifying TCR beta CDR3 regions consisted of RNA transcripts. Carried out on the TCR CDR3, a first-round RT-PCR used the HTBI primer set. TCRdb re-derived calls from the multiplex PCR reads in MiXCR, one entry per CDR3 protein. The repertoire holds roughly 740,000 distinct CDR3 sequences, roughly 15% seen once, with under 9.5% in the top ten. Germline CDR1 SNHLY, CDR2 FYNNEI. This CDR3 region has 14 residues. After removal of 4 bases from V and 5 bases from J, the junction contained 6 bases not matched to a gene.

The chain employs TRBV2 and TRBJ2-5, with TRBD2 matching 8 bases. The TCR was taken from a man aged 18 to 35 with Graves' hyperthyroidism. The specimen was blood. The CDR3 sequence is CASSVSGRGETQYF. CDR3 DNA sequence: TGTGCCAGCAGTGTTTCCGGGAGGGGGGAGACCCAGTACTTC.